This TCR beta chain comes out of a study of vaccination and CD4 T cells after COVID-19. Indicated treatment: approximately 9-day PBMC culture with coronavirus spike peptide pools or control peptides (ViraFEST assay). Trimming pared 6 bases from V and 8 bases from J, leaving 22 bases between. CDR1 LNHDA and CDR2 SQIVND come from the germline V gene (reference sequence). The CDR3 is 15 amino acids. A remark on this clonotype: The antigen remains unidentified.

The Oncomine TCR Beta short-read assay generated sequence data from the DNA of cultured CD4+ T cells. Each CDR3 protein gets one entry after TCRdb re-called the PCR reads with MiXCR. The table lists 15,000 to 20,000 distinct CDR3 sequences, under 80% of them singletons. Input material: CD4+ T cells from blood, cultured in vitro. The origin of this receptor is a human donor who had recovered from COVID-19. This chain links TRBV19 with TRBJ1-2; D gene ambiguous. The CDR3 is CASSQRALLTLGYTF. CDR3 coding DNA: TGTGCCAGTAGCCAACGGGCCCTTTTGACGCTAGGCTACACCTTC.